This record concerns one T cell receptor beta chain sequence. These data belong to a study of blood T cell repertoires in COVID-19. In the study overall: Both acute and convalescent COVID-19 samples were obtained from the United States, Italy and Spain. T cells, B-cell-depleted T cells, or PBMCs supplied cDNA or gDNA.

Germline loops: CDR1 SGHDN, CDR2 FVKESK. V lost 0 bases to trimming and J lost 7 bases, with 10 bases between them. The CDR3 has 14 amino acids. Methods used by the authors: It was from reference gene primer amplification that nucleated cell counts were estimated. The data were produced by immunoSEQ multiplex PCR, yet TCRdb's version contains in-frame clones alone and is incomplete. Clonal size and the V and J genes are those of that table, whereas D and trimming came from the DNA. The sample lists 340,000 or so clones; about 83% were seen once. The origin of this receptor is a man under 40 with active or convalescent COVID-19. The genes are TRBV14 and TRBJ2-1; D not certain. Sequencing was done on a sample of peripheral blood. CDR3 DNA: TGTGCCAGCAGCCAAGATCGAGAAGTAAATGAGCAGTTCTTC. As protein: CASSQDREVNEQFF. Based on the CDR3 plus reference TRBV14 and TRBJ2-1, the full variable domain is EAGVTQFPSHSVIEKGQTVTLRCDPISGHDNLYWYRRVMGKEIKFLLHFVKESKQDESGMPNNRFLAERTGGTYSTLKVQPAELEDSGVYFCASSQDREVNEQFFGPGTRLTVL.